The 6 T cell receptor beta chains listed next were all sequenced from one sample in a study of T cells in Graves' hyperthyroidism and ophthalmopathy. RNA transcripts were the template for amplifying TCR beta CDR3 regions. HTBI primers were used for first-round RT-PCR of the TCR CDR3. In TCRdb, the multiplex PCR reads were re-called with MiXCR into one record per CDR3 protein. The top ten hold 26% of the sample, which has about 550,000 distinct CDR3 sequences, less than 25% seen once. The material sequenced was blood. The source is a man younger than 30 with Graves' hyperthyroidism.

In this sample, this clonotype turned up many times. V gene TRBV19 combines with J gene TRBJ2-7, with TRBD1 matching over 7 bases. Germline assignment: CDR1 LNHDA and CDR2 SQIVND (reference sequence). V lost 1 base, J lost 4 bases, and 7 bases stayed unmatched. The CDR3 extends over 15 amino acids. The CDR3: CASSIAPQGPYEQYF. As DNA, the CDR3 is TGTGCCAGTAGTATAGCCCCACAGGGGCCTTACGAGCAGTACTTC.

The chain couples TRBV6-2 or TRBV6-3 to TRBJ2-5; D possibly matches TRBD1 or TRBD2 (5 bases each). This CDR3 has 15 amino acids. The V gene's germline CDR1 is MNHEY and CDR2 SVGEGT. V lost 5 bases, J lost 0 bases, and 13 bases lay in between. DNA for the CDR3: TGTGCCAGCAGTCCGGGACCCAAAAACCAAGAGACCCAGTACTTC. Its protein is CASSPGPKNQETQYF.

The sample holds a few counts of this clonotype. The chain recombines TRBV7-9 with TRBJ2-7; D is uncertain. V lost 3 bases and J lost 3, with 9 bases in between. The V gene's germline CDR1 is SEHNR and CDR2 FQNEAQ (reference sequence). The CDR3 spans 13 residues. The CDR3 bases are TGTGCCAGCAGCTTGGTGGAGAACTACGAGCAGTACTTC. Translating it yields CASSLVENYEQYF.

This clonotype was observed at least ten times. J is TRBJ1-2 and V is TRBV7-9, with 7 bases lining up with TRBD1. Trimming took 5 bases from V and 3 from J; bases not matched to a gene: 9. This CDR3 is built from 15 residues. CDR1 and CDR2 (germline): SEHNR, FQNEAQ (reference sequence). CDR3 DNA: TGTGCCAGCAGCCCCCAGGGGGTTGGCGACTATGGCTACACCTTC. Translation gives CASSPQGVGDYGYTF.

At least ten counts were recorded for this clonotype. The chain links TRBV27 to TRBJ1-2; 8 bases are a match to TRBD1. The CDR3 loop spans 13 amino acids. V shed 4 bases and J 8 bases; nucleotides not matched to a gene: 6. From germline, CDR1 is MNHEY and CDR2 SMNVEV (reference sequence). This CDR3 reads CASSWGQDGGYTF. Written as DNA, the CDR3 is TGTGCCAGCAGTTGGGGACAGGATGGCGGCTACACCTTC.

This clonotype was counted ten times or more. The chain joins TRBV6-5 to TRBJ2-7; D unresolved. Germline V gives CDR1 MNHEY, CDR2 SVGAGI. V was cut by 0 bases and J by 5 bases, with 11 bases left in between. The CDR3 covers 14 residues. The CDR3 sequence: CASSYSSPTNEQYF. DNA of the CDR3: TGTGCCAGCAGTTACTCGAGCCCCACTAACGAGCAGTACTTC.